The clone carrying this T cell receptor (beta chain) turned up a few times. Its antigen is still unknown. With baseline, cycle 4 day 1, and cycle 7 day 1 as timepoints, blood was sampled. The germline V and J ends were trimmed by 0 bases and 7 bases, with 9 bases remaining between them. Germline loops: CDR1 WSHSY, CDR2 SAAADI. The CDR3 has 13 residues. This sample is drawn from a study of OX40 agonist ivuxolimab in advanced cancers. The assay was immunoSEQ multiplex PCR, and TCRdb's table has in-frame clones only and misses some. Counted here are about 93,000 clones, around 92% occurring once; the ten biggest clones make up around 0.51%. Findings of the study overall: More expanded clones were found, on average, in CD8+ than in CD4+ T cells. Clonal expansion among partial responders at 0.1-3.0 mg/kg ranked near the lowest.

The J gene is TRBJ1-2, the V gene TRBV10-2, with a tentative D call TRBD1 (6 bases). The sequence was collected from an adult with an advanced solid tumor such as melanoma, head and neck, liver or kidney cancer. The sample in question was CD4+ or CD8+ T cells sorted from blood, obtained in a trial of the OX40 agonist ivuxolimab. The DNA of the CDR3 is TGCGCCAGCAGTGAGTCGTCAGGGGCTGGCTACACCTTC. Its translation: CASSESSGAGYTF.